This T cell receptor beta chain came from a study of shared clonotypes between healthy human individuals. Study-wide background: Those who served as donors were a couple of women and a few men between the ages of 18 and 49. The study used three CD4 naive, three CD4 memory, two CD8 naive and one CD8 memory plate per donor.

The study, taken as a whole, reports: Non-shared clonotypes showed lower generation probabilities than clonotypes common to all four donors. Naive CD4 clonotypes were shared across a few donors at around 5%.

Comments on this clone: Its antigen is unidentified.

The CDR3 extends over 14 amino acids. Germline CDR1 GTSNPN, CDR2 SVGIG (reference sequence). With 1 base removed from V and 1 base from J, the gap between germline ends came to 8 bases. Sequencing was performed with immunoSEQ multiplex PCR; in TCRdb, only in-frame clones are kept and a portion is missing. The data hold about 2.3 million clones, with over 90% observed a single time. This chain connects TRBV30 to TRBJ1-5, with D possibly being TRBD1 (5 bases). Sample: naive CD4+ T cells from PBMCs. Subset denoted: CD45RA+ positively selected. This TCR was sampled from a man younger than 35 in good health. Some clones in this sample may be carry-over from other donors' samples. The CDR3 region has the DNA TGTGCCTGGAGTGCAGGGAACAGCAATCAGCCCCAGCATTTT. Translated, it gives CAWSAGNSNQPQHF.